This TCR beta chain was recorded in a study of regulatory T cells in long-lasting Graves disease. Arm-PCR of CDR3 regions with iRepertoire HTBI primers generated TCR beta libraries. TCRdb re-called the multiplex PCR reads with MiXCR, one entry per CDR3 protein. The sample lists around 460,000 distinct CDR3 sequences, about 22% occurring once. The ends were cut back, 0 bases at V and 3 bases at J, with 7 bases in the middle. Germline assignment: CDR1 SGDLS and CDR2 YYNGEE. The CDR3 has 13 amino acids. Time point given: persistent/refractory GD, antithyroid drugs over 5 years with positive TRAb. RNA isolated from PBMCs was used to make the TCR library.

The material was peripheral blood mononuclear cells (PBMCs), obtained when the disease was refractory, from a patient treated with antithyroid drugs. The J gene is TRBJ2-7, the V gene TRBV9; D remains ambiguous. The clonotype originates from a female donor with Graves disease. The DNA of the CDR3 is TGTGCCAGCAGCGTAGATAATTTCTACGAGCAGTACTTC. Amino acid sequence: CASSVDNFYEQYF.